This T cell receptor beta chain was recorded in a study of PD-L1 blockade in urothelial cancer. Specified time point: peripheral blood 6 weeks after treatment start. The CDR3 extends over 14 amino acids. CDR1 and CDR2 from the germline V gene are MGHRA and YSYEKL. Deletions cut 0 bases from V and 7 bases from J, with 12 bases between. Profiled with immunoSEQ multiplex PCR; TCRdb holds only in-frame clones, not every one. The sample includes about 130,000 clones, about 82% of them seen just once. The material sequenced was PBMCs, taken around atezolizumab (anti-PD-L1) treatment. The chain recombines TRBV4-1 with TRBJ1-2; TRBD1 is a possible D gene (6 bases). The sequence was obtained from a man in his fifties or sixties with urothelial cancer. CDR3 region: CASSQEQTGSGYTF. The CDR3 DNA reads TGCGCCAGCAGCCAAGAACAAACAGGGTCTGGCTACACCTTC.